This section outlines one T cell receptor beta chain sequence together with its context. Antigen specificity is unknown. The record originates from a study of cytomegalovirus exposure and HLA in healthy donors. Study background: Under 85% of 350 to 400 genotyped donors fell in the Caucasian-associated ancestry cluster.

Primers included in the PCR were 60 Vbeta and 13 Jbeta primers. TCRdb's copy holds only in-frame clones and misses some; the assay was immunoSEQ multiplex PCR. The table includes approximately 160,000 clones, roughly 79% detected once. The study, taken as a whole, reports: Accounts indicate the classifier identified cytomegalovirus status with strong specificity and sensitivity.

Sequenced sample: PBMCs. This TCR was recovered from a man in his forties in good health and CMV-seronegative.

This chain's CDR3 is CATRPGSSYNEQFF. The CDR3 DNA reads TGTGCCACACGTCCCGGGAGCTCCTACAATGAGCAGTTCTTC. This sequence joins TRBV2 and TRBJ2-1; D is possibly TRBD2 (6 bases). The CDR3 is 14 residues long. CDR1 and CDR2 (germline): SNHLY, FYNNEI. V shed 10 bases and J shed 0 bases, with 13 bases lying between them.